This T cell receptor (beta chain) was observed in a study of T cells in Graves' hyperthyroidism and ophthalmopathy. Clinical symptoms, serum thyroxine, TRAb, thyroid ultrasound and orbital computed tomography informed diagnoses. Findings and caveats of the study: Onset of ophthalmopathy came a median roughly 6.5 months after the model predicted it. Most thyroid clonotypes expanded above 0.001 were also detected in blood.

This clonotype was detected ten times or more. What it binds is unknown. RNA transcripts provided the source from which TCR beta CDR3 regions were amplified. HTBI primers were employed in a first-round RT-PCR of the TCR CDR3. TCRdb fed the multiplex PCR reads into MiXCR, producing one record per CDR3 protein. This table has about 600,000 distinct CDR3 sequences, more than 15% appearing once. V trimming: 11 bases; J trimming: 2 bases; junction bases outside the gene matches: 8. CDR1 is MNHNS and CDR2 is SASEGT in the germline V gene. The CDR3 runs 14 residues. This sequence joins TRBV6-1 and TRBJ2-3, with 9 bases matching TRBD1. The origin of this receptor is a woman in her thirties or forties with Graves' ophthalmopathy. The sample consisted of blood. The CDR3 DNA is TGTGCCTCGGGACAGGGAGGGGACACAGATACGCAGTATTTT. Encoded protein: CASGQGGDTDTQYF.